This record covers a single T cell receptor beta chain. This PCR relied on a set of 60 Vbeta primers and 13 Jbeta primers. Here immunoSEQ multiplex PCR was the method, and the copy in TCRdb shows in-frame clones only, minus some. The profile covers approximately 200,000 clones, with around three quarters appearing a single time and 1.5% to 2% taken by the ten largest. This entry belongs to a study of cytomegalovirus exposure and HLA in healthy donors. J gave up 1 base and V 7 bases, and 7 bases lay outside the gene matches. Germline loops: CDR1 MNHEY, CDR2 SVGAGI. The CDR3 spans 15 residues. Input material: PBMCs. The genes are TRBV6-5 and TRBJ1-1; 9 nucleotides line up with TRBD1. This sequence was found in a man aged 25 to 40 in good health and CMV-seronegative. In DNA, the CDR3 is TGTGCCAGCATGCCGACGGACAGGGGGAACACTGAAGCTTTCTTT. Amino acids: CASMPTDRGNTEAFF.